The 6 T cell receptor beta chains presented below share a single source sample, sequenced in a study of immune cell composition in non-small cell lung cancer. Using immunoSEQ multiplex PCR, the repertoire was profiled, and TCRdb retains in-frame clones only, with some absent. The profile shows approximately 1,600 clones, 65% to 85% of them singletons. This sample also belongs to another study, concerning CD4 T cells in lung cancer.

The sample taken for sequencing was lung tumor tissue. The receptors shown here come from a human donor with non-small cell lung cancer.

The V and J genes are TRBV5-1 and TRBJ1-3; the D is unclear. CDR3 size: 16 residues. CDR1 is SGHRS, CDR2 YFSETQ, per germline. The V end lost 0 bases, the J end lost 0 bases, and 10 bases lay between the germline ends. CDR3 bases: TGCGCCAGCAGCTTGGGAGGGTCTTACTCTGGAAACACCATATATTTT. It specifies CASSLGGSYSGNTIYF.

J is TRBJ1-1 and V is TRBV27; no clear D. With 5 bases removed from V and 4 bases from J, the gap between germline ends came to 11 bases. This CDR3 is 13 amino acids long. Per germline, CDR1 MNHEY and CDR2 SMNVEV (reference sequence). The CDR3 coding sequence is TGTGCCAGCAGTCCGTCGACAAGCACTGAAGCTTTCTTT. It is translated as CASSPSTSTEAFF.

The genes are TRBV5-4 and TRBJ2-2; 9 bases fit TRBD1. CDR3 length equals 16 residues. The V segment lost 4 bases and the J segment 5 bases; nucleotides outside the gene matches: 9. CDR1 and CDR2 (germline): SGHNT, YYREEE (reference sequence). CDR3 nucleotide sequence: TGTGCCAGCAGCCGAGACTCCGGGACAGGGACCGGGGAGCTGTTTTTT. This gives the protein CASSRDSGTGTGELFF.

This chain connects TRBV18 to TRBJ1-1; 11 bases fit TRBD1. The CDR3 sequence is 15 residues long. Germline V gene data show CDR1 as KGHSH and CDR2 as LQKENI. After removal of 2 bases from V and 3 bases from J, the junction contained 2 bases not matched to a gene. CDR3 in DNA: TGTGCCAGCTCACCAGGGACAGGGGGAGACACTGAAGCTTTCTTT. It yields the protein CASSPGTGGDTEAFF.

The chain couples TRBV6-6 to TRBJ1-1, with 7 bases that match TRBD1. Trimming cost V 6 bases and J 5 bases; bases outside gene matches: 3. CDR3 length equals 12 residues. Germline CDR1 reads MNHNY; CDR2 reads SVGAGI (reference sequence). Here the CDR3 DNA reads TGTGCCAGCAGCGCACAGGGGACTGAAGCTTTCTTT. Translated: CASSAQGTEAFF.

The chain uses TRBV7-2 and TRBJ1-3, with D perhaps matching TRBD1 (5 bases). CDR3 size: 16 residues. CDR1 is SGHTA, CDR2 FQGNSA, per germline. V lost 5 bases and J 0 bases, leaving 14 bases between the germline ends. This CDR3 reads CASSLQAPGSGNTIYF. CDR3 coding DNA: TGTGCCAGCAGCCTACAGGCTCCCGGCTCTGGAAACACCATATATTTT.